Shown below are 30 T cell receptor beta chains from a single sample sequenced in a study of cytotoxic CD8 clonotypes in ibrutinib-treated CLL. The assay was immunoSEQ multiplex PCR, and TCRdb's table has in-frame clones only and misses some. Here the sample spans 40,000 or so clones, over 50% being singletons. This material consisted of PBMCs, taken after 24 months of ibrutinib treatment. These receptors were taken from a human donor with chronic lymphocytic leukemia.

In this sample, this clone turned up a few times. This chain joins TRBV7-2 and TRBJ1-1, with 9 nucleotides matching TRBD1. This CDR3 is 14 amino acids long. The V segment lost 3 bases and the J segment 4 bases; nucleotides outside the gene matches: 3. Germline V gene data show CDR1 as SGHTA and CDR2 as FQGNSA. The CDR3 DNA reads as TGTGCCAGCAGCTTTGGGACAGGGTCCACTGAAGCTTTCTTT. This sequence encodes CASSFGTGSTEAFF. Full variable domain (outside the CDR3, taken from reference TRBV7-2 and TRBJ1-1): GAGVSQSPSNKVTEKGKDVELRCDPISGHTALYWYRQSLGQGLEFLIYFQGNSAPDKSGLPSDRFSAERTGGSVSTLTIQRTQQEDSAVYLCASSFGTGSTEAFFGQGTRLTVV.

The rearrangement links TRBV9 to TRBJ2-3; D ambiguous. This CDR3 has 17 amino acids. Germline CDR1 SGDLS, CDR2 YYNGEE. Trimming pared 0 bases from V and 0 bases from J, leaving 14 bases between. The CDR3 DNA follows: TGTGCCAGCAGCGTAGAGGCAGCCCTAACTAGCACAGATACGCAGTATTTT. It specifies CASSVEAALTSTDTQYF.

The chain combines TRBV4-2 with TRBJ1-2; no definite D call. V was trimmed by 0 bases and J by 3 bases, leaving 11 bases between them. The CDR3 runs 15 residues. Germline V lookup: CDR1 LGHNA, CDR2 YNFKEQ. The CDR3: CASSQDIGRHYGYTF. DNA for the CDR3: TGTGCCAGCAGCCAAGACATCGGCCGCCACTATGGCTACACCTTC.

This clone appeared a few times. The rearrangement uses TRBV19 and TRBJ1-6, with a possible D match to TRBD1 (5 bases). The V gene lost 6 bases and the J gene lost 2 bases, with 11 bases spanning the gap. The germline gives CDR1 LNHDA, CDR2 SQIVND (reference sequence). This CDR3 is 15 amino acids long. The CDR3: CASRDQGPYNSPLHF. DNA of the CDR3: TGTGCCAGTAGGGATCAGGGACCCTATAATTCACCCCTCCACTTT.

The V gene is TRBV6-1, the J gene TRBJ1-3; no definite D call. CDR1 and CDR2 from the germline V gene are MNHNS and SASEGT. The length of the CDR3 is 11 residues. With 6 bases removed from V and 7 bases from J, the gap between germline ends came to 7 bases. In nucleotides, the CDR3 is TGTGCCAGCAGCGGTGCTAACACCATATATTTT. It yields the protein CASSGANTIYF.

This clone came up a few times. This probably arose from a read error, given a far larger clone one base away. This chain links TRBV7-2 with TRBJ2-6; no clear D. The CDR3 runs to 13 residues. With 2 bases removed from V and 4 bases from J, the gap between germline ends came to 3 bases. Germline V gene sequence: CDR1 SGHTA, CDR2 FQGNSA. The CDR3 region is CASSLPGANVLTF. CDR3 DNA sequence: TGTGCCAGCAGCTTACCCGGGGCCAACGTCCTGACTTTC.

The chain links TRBV5-1 to TRBJ1-2; TRBD1 might be the D (5 bases). V lost 0 bases to trimming and J lost 2 bases, with 8 bases between them. This CDR3 spans 14 amino acids. CDR1 SGHRS and CDR2 YFSETQ come from the germline V gene. The CDR3 spells CASSLVWGNYGYTF. CDR3 bases: TGCGCCAGCAGCTTGGTTTGGGGGAACTATGGCTACACCTTC.

The genes are TRBV5-6 and TRBJ2-7; TRBD2 matches at 10 bases. The trim removed 8 bases at V and 0 bases at J, leaving 5 bases unmatched. The CDR3 is 14 residues long. Per the germline V gene, CDR1 is SGHDT and CDR2 is YYEEEE. DNA of the CDR3: TGTGCCAGTAGGGCTAGCGGGAGCTCCTACGAGCAGTACTTC. It translates to CASRASGSSYEQYF.

This chain connects TRBV6-1 to TRBJ1-4, with TRBD1 matching 10 bases. Germline V gene data show CDR1 as MNHNS and CDR2 as SASEGT. V shed 4 bases and J 5 bases; nucleotides not matched to a gene: 1. The length of the CDR3 is 14 residues. Here the CDR3 reads CASSGQGANEKLFF. In DNA form, the CDR3 reads TGTGCCAGCAGTGGACAGGGGGCGAATGAAAAACTGTTTTTT.

The genes are TRBV7-6 and TRBJ2-7, with 11 bases lining up with TRBD1. The CDR3 covers 14 residues. After removal of 4 bases from V and 4 bases from J, the junction contained 3 bases not matched to a gene. Germline-derived CDR1 and CDR2 are SGHVS and FNYEAQ. The CDR3 nucleotides read TGTGCCAGCAGCTCCGGGACAGGGGGTTACGAGCAGTACTTC. This encodes CASSSGTGGYEQYF.

The CDR3 is CASSPRGGITEAFF. The CDR3, as DNA: TGTGCCAGCTCACCACGGGGAGGGATCACTGAAGCTTTCTTT. V usage is TRBV18 and J usage is TRBJ1-1; D not resolved. Trimming cost V 1 base and J 4 bases, with 10 bases left between them. The CDR3 totals 14 residues. Germline loops: CDR1 KGHSH, CDR2 LQKENI. The full variable domain, rest sourced from reference TRBV18 and TRBJ1-1, is NAGVMQNPRHLVRRRGQEARLRCSPMKGHSHVYWYRQLPEEGLKFMVYLQKENIIDESGMPKERFSAEFPKEGPSILRIQQVVRGDSAAYFCASSPRGGITEAFFGQGTRLTVV.

In its sample, this clone was seen a few times. This rearrangement joins TRBV5-4 to TRBJ2-2, with 12 positions matching TRBD2. The CDR3 has 16 residues. The ends lost 5 bases at V and 5 bases at J; junction bases unmatched: 7. Germline V gene lookup returns CDR1 SGHNT and CDR2 YYREEE (reference sequence). The DNA of the CDR3 is TGTGCCAGCAGTTCTCAGACTAGCGGGAGAACCGGGGAGCTGTTTTTT. Amino acid sequence: CASSSQTSGRTGELFF.

This clone counts as medium-sized. The V and J genes are TRBV7-3 and TRBJ2-3, with a weak D call TRBD2 (7 bases). V was trimmed by 5 bases and J by 6 bases, leaving 18 bases between them. Per germline, CDR1 SGHTA and CDR2 FQGTGA. This CDR3 has 15 residues. The chain's CDR3 is CASSPSLGRGDTQYF. As DNA, the CDR3 is TGTGCCAGCAGCCCATCACTAGGGAGGGGGGATACGCAGTATTTT.

Note on this clone: One end of the junction is discordant with germline, which a read error may explain. This chain uses TRBV5-1 with TRBJ1-2, with TRBD1 matching over 9 bases. The CDR3 loop spans 13 amino acids. Germline CDR1 and CDR2: SGHRS and YFSETQ. The CDR3 DNA reads as TGCGCCAGCAGCCCGGGACAGGGAAGCCCCTTCGACTTC. Protein: CASSPGQGSPFDF.

The V and J genes are TRBV7-2 and TRBJ2-7; D gene ambiguous. The CDR3 is 12 residues long. CDR1 and CDR2 (germline): SGHTA, FQGNSA. Trimming shortened V by 2 bases and J by 2 bases, and 4 bases separated the two germline ends. CDR3 in amino acids: CASSLRAYEQYF. The CDR3 nucleotides read TGTGCCAGCAGCTTAAGAGCCTACGAGCAGTACTTC.

The rearrangement links TRBV10-3 to TRBJ1-5; TRBD1 might be the D (5 bases). In germline, CDR1 is ENHRY, CDR2 SYGVKD. V was cut by 3 bases and J by 5 bases, with 11 bases left in between. The CDR3 is 14 amino acids. The CDR3 nucleotides read TGTGCCATCAGTGAAGGCAGGGACTATCAGCCCCAGCATTTT. This encodes CAISEGRDYQPQHF.

The chain employs TRBV4-1 and TRBJ1-5; 8 bases line up with TRBD1. The ends lost 0 bases at V and 0 bases at J; junction bases unmatched: 10. Germline CDR1 is MGHRA and CDR2 is YSYEKL. There are 19 residues in the CDR3. CDR3 DNA sequence: TGCGCCAGCAGCCAAGAACCAGGCCAGGGGGCGTATAGCAATCAGCCCCAGCATTTT. Protein: CASSQEPGQGAYSNQPQHF.

The chain is built from TRBV9 and TRBJ2-5, with a weak D call TRBD2 (6 bases). Trimming took off 0 bases at V and 4 bases at J, with 16 bases between the two ends. The CDR3 loop spans 16 amino acids. Per germline, CDR1 SGDLS and CDR2 YYNGEE. CDR3 region: CASSVGVSGGGETQYF. DNA for the CDR3: TGTGCCAGCAGCGTAGGGGTTAGCGGAGGTGGAGAGACCCAGTACTTC.

The chain recombines TRBV5-1 with TRBJ2-1; D is possibly TRBD1 (6 bases). Trimming removed 2 bases from V and 6 bases from J, with 9 bases in between. CDR1 is SGHRS and CDR2 is YFSETQ in the germline V gene. CDR3 length equals 13 residues. The DNA of the CDR3 is TGCGCCAGCAGCTTCCTAGGGGGCAATGAGCAGTTCTTC. It codes for CASSFLGGNEQFF. Full variable domain (missing parts from reference TRBV5-1 and TRBJ2-1): KAGVTQTPRYLIKTRGQQVTLSCSPISGHRSVSWYQQTPGQGLQFLFEYFSETQRNKGNFPGRFSGRQFSNSRSEMNVSTLELGDSALYLCASSFLGGNEQFFGPGTRLTVL.

This clone appeared many times. The chain recombines TRBV10-3 with TRBJ2-3; D may be TRBD2 (6 bases). In germline, CDR1 is ENHRY, CDR2 SYGVKD. V lost 0 bases, J lost 7 bases, and 11 bases lay in between. CDR3 size: 14 residues. CDR3: CAISESLGGNTQYF. CDR3 nucleotide sequence: TGTGCCATCAGTGAGTCTTTGGGAGGTAATACGCAGTATTTT.

The V call is TRBV7-2, the J call TRBJ1-1; D is undetermined. Germline CDR1 SGHTA, CDR2 FQGNSA. The CDR3 is made up of 17 amino acids. Trimming pared 1 base from V and 1 base from J, leaving 16 bases between. Here the CDR3 DNA reads TGTGCCAGCAGCTTAGTGGATCTTGTAGGGAGGAACACTGAAGCTTTCTTT. Translating gives CASSLVDLVGRNTEAFF.

The chain has TRBV6-1 and TRBJ2-6, with 10 bases that match TRBD2. The V gene's germline CDR1 is MNHNS and CDR2 SASEGT. The V and J ends lost 7 bases and 0 bases, in that order; junction bases with no gene match: 9. The CDR3 contains 18 residues. CDR3 nucleotide sequence: TGTGCCAGCAATGAGCGGGGGGGCTCCCGCTCTGGGGCCAACGTCCTGACTTTC. Translated, it gives CASNERGGSRSGANVLTF.

CDR3 bases: TGCGCCAGCAGTGATGTCAACACCGGGGAGCTGTTTTTT. As protein: CASSDVNTGELFF. The V call is TRBV10-1, the J call TRBJ2-2; D unclear. The germline V gene has CDR1 WNHNN and CDR2 SYGVQD (reference sequence). V lost 3 bases to trimming and J lost 2 bases, with 4 bases between them. The CDR3 runs 13 residues.

V and J are TRBV9 and TRBJ1-2; D might be TRBD1 (6 bases). The ends were cut back, 0 bases at V and 8 bases at J, with 14 bases in the middle. The V gene's germline CDR1 is SGDLS and CDR2 YYNGEE. The CDR3 runs to 14 residues. The CDR3 DNA is TGTGCCAGCAGCGTAGCTGCGAACAGGGTCGGCTACACCTTC. It specifies CASSVAANRVGYTF.

This sequence joins TRBV2 and TRBJ2-4; 12 bases line up with TRBD2. From germline, CDR1 is SNHLY and CDR2 FYNNEI. The CDR3 has 16 residues. Trimming cost V 6 bases and J 0 bases; bases outside gene matches: 3. DNA for the CDR3: TGTGCCAGCAGAGAGGGACTAGCGGGAGCCAAAAACATTCAGTACTTC. Translation: CASREGLAGAKNIQYF.

Of note for this clone: One end of the junction is discordant with germline, which a read error may explain. This chain links TRBV7-7 with TRBJ2-3; D remains ambiguous. From germline, CDR1 is SSHAT and CDR2 FNYEAQ (reference sequence). The CDR3 has 13 amino acids. DNA of the CDR3: TGTGCTAGCAGCTTAGATGCGGCAGATACGCAGTATTTT. Its translation: CASSLDAADTQYF.

This clone was observed a few times. The chain combines TRBV29-1 with TRBJ2-1; D unresolved. The germline V and J ends were trimmed by 4 bases and 4 bases, with 2 bases remaining between them. The germline V gene encodes CDR1 SQVTM and CDR2 ANQGSEA. The CDR3 spans 10 residues. The CDR3 nucleotides are TGCAGCGTTGGGTACAATGAGCAGTTCTTC. Translation: CSVGYNEQFF.

V usage is TRBV5-1 and J usage is TRBJ2-3; perhaps TRBD1 as D (5 bases). V was cut by 2 bases and J by 2 bases, with 12 bases left in between. Germline assignment: CDR1 SGHRS and CDR2 YFSETQ. The CDR3 is 15 residues long. CDR3 in amino acids: CASSFAGKVTDTQYF. DNA of the CDR3: TGCGCCAGCAGCTTTGCAGGGAAAGTCACAGATACGCAGTATTTT.

The V and J genes are TRBV14 and TRBJ2-1; unclear D gene. The CDR3 length is 13 residues. Germline CDR1 reads SGHDN; CDR2 reads FVKESK. V lost 1 base to trimming and J lost 4 bases, with 5 bases between them. Written as DNA, the CDR3 is TGTGCCAGCAGCCAAGCCCAGTACAATGAGCAGTTCTTC. As protein: CASSQAQYNEQFF.

This chain uses TRBV5-1 with TRBJ2-7, with TRBD1 identical over 7 bases. V was clipped by 4 bases and J by 1 base; unmatched bases: 5. The V gene's germline CDR1 is SGHRS and CDR2 YFSETQ. This CDR3 spans 14 amino acids. CDR3 coding DNA: TGCGCCAGCAGCCTCCGGGACAGATCCTACGAGCAGTACTTC. This encodes CASSLRDRSYEQYF.